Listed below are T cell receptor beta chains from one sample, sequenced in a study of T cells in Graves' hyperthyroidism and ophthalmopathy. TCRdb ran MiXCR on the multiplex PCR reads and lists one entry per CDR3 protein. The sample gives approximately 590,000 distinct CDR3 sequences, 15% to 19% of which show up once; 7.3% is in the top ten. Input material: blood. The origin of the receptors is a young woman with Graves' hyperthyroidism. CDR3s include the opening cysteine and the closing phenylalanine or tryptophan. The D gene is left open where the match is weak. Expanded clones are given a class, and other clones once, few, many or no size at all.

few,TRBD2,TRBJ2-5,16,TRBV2,CASSVAGGPPGETQYF,TGTGCCAGCAGTGTAGCGGGAGGGCCCCCAGGGGAGACCCAGTACTTC
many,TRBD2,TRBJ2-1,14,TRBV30,CASTFLGGNNEQFF,TGTGCCTCCACCTTCCTGGGAGGGAACAATGAGCAGTTCTTC
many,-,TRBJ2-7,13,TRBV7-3,CASSNSTSYEQYF,TGTGCCAGCAGCAATTCTACTAGCTACGAGCAGTACTTC
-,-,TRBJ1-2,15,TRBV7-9,CASSLARAGDGGYTF,TGTGCCAGCAGCTTAGCGCGGGCAGGGGACGGTGGCTACACCTTC
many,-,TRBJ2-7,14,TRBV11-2,CASTVGRWTYEQYF,TGTGCCAGCACGGTGGGGCGGTGGACGTACGAGCAGTACTTC
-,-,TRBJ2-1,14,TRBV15,CATKGLSSYNEQFF,TGTGCCACCAAGGGACTTAGCTCCTACAATGAGCAGTTCTTC
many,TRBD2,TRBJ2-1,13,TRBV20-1,CRGSLAENNEQFF,TGCAGGGGGAGTCTAGCGGAGAACAATGAGCAGTTCTTC
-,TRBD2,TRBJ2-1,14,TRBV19,CASKRSGGSGEQFF,TGTGCCAGTAAAAGGAGCGGGGGCTCGGGTGAGCAGTTCTTC
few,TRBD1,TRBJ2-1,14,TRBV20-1,CSANRDRLYNEQFF,TGCAGTGCTAACCGGGACAGGTTATACAATGAGCAGTTCTTC
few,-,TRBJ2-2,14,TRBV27,CASTRSRDTGELFF,TGTGCCAGCACCCGAAGTAGGGACACCGGGGAGCTGTTTTTT
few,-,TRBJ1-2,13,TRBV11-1,CASSYTTDYGYTF,TGTGCCAGCAGCTACACTACAGACTATGGCTACACCTTC
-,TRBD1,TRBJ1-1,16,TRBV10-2,CASSDPEPTGGAGAFF,TGCGCCAGCAGTGATCCTGAACCTACAGGGGGCGCTGGGGCTTTCTTT
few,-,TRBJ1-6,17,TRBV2,CASSWDSPPRDNSPLHF,TGTGCCAGCTCTTGGGACTCCCCCCCTCGGGATAATTCACCCCTCCACTTT
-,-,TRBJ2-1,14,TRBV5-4,CASSFPRAGNEQFF,TGTGCCAGCAGCTTTCCGAGGGCCGGGAATGAGCAGTTCTTC
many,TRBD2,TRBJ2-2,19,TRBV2,CASSEVIGTSGRLTGELFF,TGTGCCAGCAGTGAAGTCATCGGGACTAGCGGGAGGTTAACCGGGGAGCTGTTTTTT
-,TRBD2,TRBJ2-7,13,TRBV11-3,CASSSSGTYEQYF,TGTGCCAGCAGCTCCAGCGGGACCTACGAGCAGTACTTC
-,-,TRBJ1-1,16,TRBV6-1,CASNSPVGGPNTEAFF,TGTGCCAGCAATTCGCCCGTGGGGGGCCCGAACACTGAAGCTTTCTTT
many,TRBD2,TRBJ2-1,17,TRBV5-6,CASSLRSSGSAYNEQFF,TGTGCCAGCAGCTTGAGATCTAGCGGGAGTGCCTACAATGAGCAGTTCTTC
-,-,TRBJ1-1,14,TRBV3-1,CASSQVYPGTEAFF,TGTGCCAGCAGCCAAGTATACCCGGGGACTGAAGCTTTCTTT
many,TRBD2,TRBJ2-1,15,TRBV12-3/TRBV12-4,CASSLRTSGNNEQFF,TGTGCCAGCAGTTTAAGGACTAGCGGGAACAATGAGCAGTTCTTC
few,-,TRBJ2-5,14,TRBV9,CASSVEAAQETQYF,TGTGCCAGCAGCGTAGAGGCAGCCCAAGAGACCCAGTACTTC
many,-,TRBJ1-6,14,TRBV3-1,CASSQGRGNSPLHF,TGTGCCAGCAGCCAAGGGAGGGGTAATTCACCCCTCCACTTT
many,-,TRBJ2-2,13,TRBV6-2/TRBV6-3,CASSYSLTGELFF,TGTGCCAGCAGTTACTCCCTCACCGGGGAGCTGTTTTTT
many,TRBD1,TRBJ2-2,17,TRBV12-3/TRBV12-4,CAGSWGGGQANTGELFF,TGTGCCGGCAGCTGGGGTGGGGGACAGGCTAACACCGGGGAGCTGTTTTTT
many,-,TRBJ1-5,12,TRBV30,CAWDGGGQPQHF,TGTGCCTGGGACGGGGGTGGTCAGCCCCAGCATTTT
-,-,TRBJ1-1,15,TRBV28,CASSSPRVVGTEAFF,TGTGCCAGCAGTTCCCCCAGGGTCGTCGGCACTGAAGCTTTCTTT
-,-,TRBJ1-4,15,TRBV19,CASSRLPRWDEKLFF,TGTGCCAGTAGTAGGTTGCCGAGATGGGATGAAAAACTGTTTTTT
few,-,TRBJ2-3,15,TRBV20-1,CSAQKDGTSTDTQYF,TGCAGTGCTCAAAAGGACGGCACTAGCACAGATACGCAGTATTTT
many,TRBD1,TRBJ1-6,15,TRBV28,CASSSLTGGWAPLHF,TGTGCCAGCAGTTCCTTGACAGGGGGCTGGGCACCCCTCCACTTT
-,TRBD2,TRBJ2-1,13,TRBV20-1,CSARGTRSNEQFF,TGCAGTGCTAGGGGGACTAGGTCTAATGAGCAGTTCTTC
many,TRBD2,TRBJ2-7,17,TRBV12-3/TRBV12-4,CASSLLRTSGSEHEQYF,TGTGCCAGCAGTTTATTGAGGACTAGCGGGAGCGAACACGAGCAGTACTTC
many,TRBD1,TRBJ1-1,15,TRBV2,CASSGTDREGTEAFF,TGTGCCAGCAGTGGCACCGACAGGGAGGGGACTGAAGCTTTCTTT
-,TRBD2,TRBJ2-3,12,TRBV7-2,CASSTGLAGMYF,TGTGCCAGCAGCACAGGACTAGCGGGCATGTATTTT
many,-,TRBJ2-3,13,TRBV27,CASSSHITDTQYF,TGTGCCAGCAGTTCCCACATCACAGATACGCAGTATTTT
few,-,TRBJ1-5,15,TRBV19,CASSIPPPGNQPQHF,TGTGCCAGTAGTATCCCCCCCCCGGGCAATCAGCCCCAGCATTTT
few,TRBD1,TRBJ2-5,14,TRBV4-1,CASSQEGQSETQYF,TGCGCCAGCAGCCAAGAGGGACAGTCTGAGACCCAGTACTTC
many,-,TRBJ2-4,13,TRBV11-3,CASSLRTENIQYF,TGTGCCAGCAGCTTACGCACAGAAAACATTCAGTACTTC
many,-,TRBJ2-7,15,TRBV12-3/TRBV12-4,CASSLRSGGYYEQYF,TGTGCCAGCAGTTTAAGGTCCGGGGGTTACTACGAGCAGTACTTC
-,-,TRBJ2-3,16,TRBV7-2,CASKIRDFPIADTQYF,TGTGCCAGCAAAATCCGGGACTTCCCCATCGCAGATACGCAGTATTTT
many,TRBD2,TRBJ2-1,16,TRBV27,CASSLYVGGRGNEQFF,TGTGCCAGCAGTTTATATGTGGGAGGGAGAGGAAATGAGCAGTTCTTC
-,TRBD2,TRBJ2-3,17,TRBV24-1,CATSDIGAGGFSDTQYF,TGTGCCACCAGTGACATCGGAGCGGGAGGATTTTCAGATACGCAGTATTTT